Listed below are T cell receptor beta chains from one sample, sequenced in a study of blood T cell repertoires in COVID-19. This table comes from immunoSEQ multiplex PCR, and its TCRdb copy is limited to in-frame clones, with some not included. The repertoire holds roughly 340,000 clones, with 87% as singletons. Sequences were obtained from PBMCs or T cells enriched from blood (not recorded which). The receptors originated from a middle-aged man in a cohort exposed to, infected with or recovered from COVID-19 (not recorded which). Both conserved end residues are part of each CDR3. Fields, in order: D gene, J gene, V gene, clone size, CDR3 DNA, CDR3 protein. The D gene is left open where the match is weak. Clone size appears in some rows only: once, few, many, or a class for an expanded clone.

. TRBJ1-6 TRBV18 . TGTGCCAGCTCACCAACCAACAGGCTGGATTCACCCCTCCACTTT CASSPTNRLDSPLHF
. TRBJ2-3 TRBV7-9 once TGTGCCAGCAGCTCGTCCACAGATACGCAGTATTTT CASSSSTDTQYF
. TRBJ2-3 TRBV29-1 . TGCAGCGTTCAGGACAGCGTGTTCACAGATACGCAGTATTTT CSVQDSVFTDTQYF
TRBD1 TRBJ2-5 TRBV5-1 . TGCGCCAGCAGCTTCGACAGGGACGGCGAGACCCAGTACTTC CASSFDRDGETQYF
. TRBJ2-2 TRBV2 . TGTGCCAGCAGCGCGGCGCTAGCGTTCACCGGGGAGCTGTTTTTT CASSAALAFTGELFF
TRBD2 TRBJ2-5 TRBV6-1 . TGTGCCAGCAGTGAAAACACTAGCGGGAGACAGACCCAGTACTTC CASSENTSGRQTQYF
. TRBJ2-5 TRBV29-1 . TGCAGCGTTCTAATACGGGACACCCAAGAGACCCAGTACTTC CSVLIRDTQETQYF
. TRBJ1-2 TRBV11-1 few TGTGCCAGCAGCTTACACCGGGGGGCTGTTGGCTACACCTTC CASSLHRGAVGYTF
. TRBJ2-2 TRBV3-1/TRBV3-2 . TGTGCCAGCAGCCAATGGGCCGGGGACACCGGGGAGCTGTTTTTT CASSQWAGDTGELFF
. TRBJ2-5 TRBV19 . TGTGCCAGTAGTATTAGCGGAGCGGAGCCCCAAGAGACCCAGTACTTC CASSISGAEPQETQYF
TRBD2 TRBJ2-5 TRBV27 . TGTGCCAGCAGCCTCCGAGCGGGAGGTCAAGAGACCCAGTACTTC CASSLRAGGQETQYF
TRBD2 TRBJ2-7 TRBV30 . TGTGCCTGGAGTTCAAGAGTGGCTAGCGGGACCTACGAGCAGTACTTC CAWSSRVASGTYEQYF
. TRBJ1-6 TRBV3-1/TRBV3-2 . TGTGCCAGCAGCCAGGGCTTTCAGAGCAATTCACCCCTCCACTTT CASSQGFQSNSPLHF
TRBD1 TRBJ1-5 TRBV19 . TGTGCCAGTAGTCCATCCCGGACAGGGAAGAGCCCGGAGCCCCAGCATTTT CASSPSRTGKSPEPQHF
TRBD1 TRBJ1-2 TRBV5-1 . TGCGCCAGCGGGACAGGGGACCACTATGGCTACACCTTC CASGTGDHYGYTF
TRBD1 TRBJ1-4 TRBV29-1 . TGCAGCGTACAGGGGGGTGATGAAAAACTGTTTTTT CSVQGGDEKLFF
TRBD1 TRBJ1-1 TRBV3-1/TRBV3-2 once TGTGCCAGCAGCGCCGACAGGGCTGGGGACACTGAAGCTTTCTTT CASSADRAGDTEAFF
TRBD1 TRBJ2-7 TRBV13 . TGTGCCAGCAGCTTAGGACAGACAGGGGGCTACGAGCAGTACTTC CASSLGQTGGYEQYF
TRBD1 TRBJ1-3 TRBV5-1 . TGCGCCAGCGGACTTGACAGGGGGTCTGGAAACACCATATATTTT CASGLDRGSGNTIYF
. TRBJ1-5 TRBV4-1 . TGCGCCAGCAGCCAAGATCCCAGGAAGGTGGTGGATAGCAATCAGCCCCAGCATTTT CASSQDPRKVVDSNQPQHF
. TRBJ1-2 TRBV3-1/TRBV3-2 . TGTGCCAGCAGCCTCGGGGGGTATGGCTACACCTTC CASSLGGYGYTF
. TRBJ1-6 TRBV19 . TGTGCCAGTAGTTCACGGACAGAGGGGTATAATTCACCCCTCCACTTT CASSSRTEGYNSPLHF
. TRBJ1-1 TRBV29-1 . TGCAGCGTTGATAAGGACAGTTACACTGAAGCTTTCTTT CSVDKDSYTEAFF
TRBD1 TRBJ1-2 TRBV10-2 . TGCGCCAGCAGGGATGATAAGGGACAGGGGGCCGTCTATGGCTACACCTTC CASRDDKGQGAVYGYTF
. TRBJ1-3 TRBV2 . TGTGCCAGCAGTGGGCAGGGGTTGGGAAACACCATATATTTT CASSGQGLGNTIYF
. TRBJ2-1 TRBV5-4 . TGTGCCAGCAGCGGTAGAGCCTACAATGAGCAGTTCTTC CASSGRAYNEQFF
TRBD2 TRBJ2-7 TRBV18 . TGTGCCAGCTCACCACCGGCTAGCGGGAGTACCGGGCAGTACTTC CASSPPASGSTGQYF
TRBD1 TRBJ2-7 TRBV7-9 . TGTGCCAGCAGTCATAGACAGGGGGCCCCCTACGAGCAGTACTTC CASSHRQGAPYEQYF
. TRBJ1-4 TRBV30 . TGTGCCTGGAGTGGGAAGGAGACTAATGAAAAACTGTTTTTT CAWSGKETNEKLFF
. TRBJ2-1 TRBV6-5 . TGTGCCAGCAGTTACTCAGGGGAACCTACAATGAATGGGCAGTTCTTC CASSYSGEPTMNGQFF
. TRBJ2-1 TRBV6-5 few TGTGCCAGCGCACCAGCACAGGGAGCCTACAATGAGCAGTTCTTC CASAPAQGAYNEQFF
TRBD2 TRBJ2-1 TRBV28 . TGTGCCAGCAAGTCTAGCGGGAGTCTCCGGGGTGAGCAGTTCTTC CASKSSGSLRGEQFF
TRBD1 TRBJ1-2 TRBV2 . TGTGCCAGCAGTTTACAGGGGGACTATGGCTACACCTTC CASSLQGDYGYTF
TRBD2 TRBJ2-3 TRBV10-1 few TGCGCCAGCAGTGACCCCTCAACGGGGGGGCATACGCAGTATTTT CASSDPSTGGHTQYF
. TRBJ2-7 TRBV18 . TGTGCCAGCTCACAGGAGACCCCCCTCGAGCAGTACTTC CASSQETPLEQYF
. TRBJ2-7 TRBV3-1/TRBV3-2 . TGTGCCAGCAGCCTCCGGGACGAGCAGTACTTC CASSLRDEQYF
. TRBJ2-1 TRBV5-1 . TGCGCCAGCAGCTCCCACCGTCTGCGAGATGAGCAGTTCTTC CASSSHRLRDEQFF
TRBD1 TRBJ1-6 TRBV28 . TGTGCCAGCAGTTTCGCCACAGGGGGCTCACCCCTCCACTTT CASSFATGGSPLHF
TRBD2 TRBJ2-3 TRBV7-2 . TGTGCCAGCAGCTCCGGAAAAAATAGCGGGCCGCGCGGGGATACGCAGTATTTT CASSSGKNSGPRGDTQYF
TRBD2 TRBJ2-3 TRBV5-1 . TGCGCCAGCAGCTTGGCTGGGACTAGCGGGAGGATGAACACAGATACGCAGTATTTT CASSLAGTSGRMNTDTQYF
TRBD1 TRBJ2-5 TRBV24-1 . TGTGCCACCAGTGCCCGGGACAGGGGGAGCGGAGAGACCCAGTACTTC CATSARDRGSGETQYF
TRBD2 TRBJ2-1 TRBV24-1 . TGTGCCACCAGTGATTACCGAACGACTAGCCGCAATGAGCAGTTCTTC CATSDYRTTSRNEQFF